Sequencing of this TCR beta chain was carried out in a study of long-term antiretroviral therapy in people with HIV. Notes on the study in general: Versus controls, repertoires in people with HIV had narrower CDR3 length ranges.

As concerns this clone: Its antigen is not known.

Each donor provided at least one pre-ART PBMC sample and at least two post-ART PBMC samples. Participants with HIV, all of them, were treated in the United States. The V end lost 0 bases, the J end lost 2 bases, and 6 bases lay between the germline ends. The length of the CDR3 is 14 residues. CDR1 is MNHEY and CDR2 is SVGAGI in the germline V gene. immunoSEQ v3.0 was run at survey level. The assay was immunoSEQ multiplex PCR, and TCRdb's table has in-frame clones only and misses some. The profile covers about 7,000 clones, with approximately 80% appearing a single time and more than 20% taken by the ten largest.

The V call is TRBV6-5, the J call TRBJ2-3, with D tentatively TRBD1 (6 bases). Material: unsorted PBMCs, obtained 1.1 years after starting antiretroviral therapy. The sequence was collected from a man between 35 and 55 years old with HIV. CDR3 in amino acids: CASSYSGATDTQYF. DNA of the CDR3: TGTGCCAGCAGTTACTCGGGGGCCACAGATACGCAGTATTTT.